This T cell receptor beta chain was captured by sequencing in a study of CD8+ T cells in alopecia areata. About the study: Treated patients were given oral tofacitinib, which was dosed at 5 to 10 mg twice daily. It was 6 to 18 months of tofacitinib, and then there were 6 months off drug. Study-wide points: Lesional scalp, especially alopecia totalis/universalis, showed higher clonality than normal scalp.

Treatment: oral pan-JAK inhibitor, 5-10 mg twice daily. The researchers isolated CD4+ and CD8+ T cells from PBMCs by sorting. A note on this clone: The antigen remains unidentified.

The CDR3 covers 15 residues. V was trimmed by 4 bases and J by 5 bases, leaving 18 bases between them. Germline CDR1 reads SGDLS; CDR2 reads YYNGEE. Reverse transcribed after extraction, RNA yielded cDNA as the sequencing template. The repertoire was sequenced with immunoSEQ multiplex PCR; TCRdb's copy has only in-frame clones and lacks some. Of over 150,000 clones in the sample, roughly 64% were seen once. The receptor was derived from a human donor with alopecia areata. The specimen comprised CD8+ T cells sorted from blood, sampled at week 24, from a patient treated with tofacitinib. The chain has TRBV9 and TRBJ1-2; D remains unclear. This chain's CDR3 is CASSSRFSTPYGYTF. CDR3 DNA: TGTGCCAGCAGCTCTAGATTCTCCACTCCGTATGGCTACACCTTC.